These 17 T cell receptor beta chains were sequenced from one sample in a study of OX40 agonist ivuxolimab in advanced cancers. Using immunoSEQ multiplex PCR, the repertoire was profiled, and TCRdb retains in-frame clones only, with some absent. The table has about 73,000 clones, approximately 90% seen once. The sample consisted of CD4+ or CD8+ T cells sorted from blood, taken in a trial of the OX40 agonist ivuxolimab. The receptors were sampled from an adult with an advanced solid tumor such as melanoma, head and neck, liver or kidney cancer.

The V gene is TRBV11-2, the J gene TRBJ2-1; 7 bases are a match to TRBD2. The CDR3 has 16 amino acids. Trimming took 1 base from V and 0 from J; bases not matched to a gene: 3. From germline, CDR1 is SGHAT and CDR2 FQNNGV. The CDR3 region has the DNA TGTGCCAGCAGCTTAGTTGCGGGAGTCTCCTACAATGAGCAGTTCTTC. This codes for CASSLVAGVSYNEQFF.

This chain uses TRBV5-1 with TRBJ2-7; 7 bases map to TRBD2. CDR1 is SGHRS and CDR2 is YFSETQ in the germline V gene. This CDR3 comprises 12 residues. V shed 4 bases, J shed 13 bases, and the junction held 11 bases outside the gene matches. CDR3 DNA sequence: TGCGCCAGCAGCCCTAAAGGGACTACTCTCTACTTC. It encodes CASSPKGTTLYF. The full variable domain, in which reference TRBV5-1 and TRBJ2-7 provide the parts outside the CDR3, is KAGVTQTPRYLIKTRGQQVTLSCSPISGHRSVSWYQQTPGQGLQFLFEYFSETQRNKGNFPGRFSGRQFSNSRSEMNVSTLELGDSALYLCASSPKGTTLYFGPGTRLTVT.

To note about this clone: Different DNA sequences within this sample yield the same CDR3. The V gene is TRBV5-1, the J gene TRBJ2-3, with TRBD2 identical over 7 bases. The CDR3 totals 15 residues. Trimming cost V 0 bases and J 1 base; bases outside gene matches: 2. Germline CDR1 is SGHRS and CDR2 is YFSETQ. CDR3 in amino acids: CASSLGLAGTDTQYF. The CDR3 DNA is TGCGCCAGCAGCTTGGGGCTAGCGGGCACAGATACGCAGTATTTT.

Note on this clone: A read error may account for a junction end that differs from germline. V usage is TRBV7-7 and J usage is TRBJ2-2; either TRBD1 or TRBD2 may fit D (5 bases each). The CDR3 consists of 14 residues. Germline loops: CDR1 SSHAT, CDR2 FNYEAQ (reference sequence). The CDR3 nucleotides read TGTGCTAGCAGCTTCGGGACGACCACCGGGGAGCTGTTTTTT. Amino acid sequence: CASSFGTTTGELFF.

The chain is built from TRBV7-9 and TRBJ1-3; tentative D call: TRBD1 (6 bases). With 5 bases removed from V and 0 bases from J, the gap between germline ends came to 14 bases. Germline V lookup: CDR1 SEHNR, CDR2 FQNEAQ (reference sequence). The CDR3 totals 16 residues. CDR3 DNA: TGTGCCAGCAGCGCATGGGGGGGGCTCTCTGGAAACACCATATATTTT. This encodes CASSAWGGLSGNTIYF.

This sequence joins TRBV27 and TRBJ2-5; 7 bases are a match to TRBD2. The CDR3 contains 16 residues. The trim removed 2 bases at V and 0 bases at J, leaving 6 bases unmatched. Germline V lookup: CDR1 MNHEY, CDR2 SMNVEV (reference sequence). The CDR3 sequence: CASSLMGGKYQETQYF. In nucleotides, the CDR3 is TGTGCCAGCAGTTTAATGGGGGGGAAGTACCAAGAGACCCAGTACTTC.

The chain combines TRBV4-1 with TRBJ1-1, with D possibly being TRBD1 (5 bases). CDR1 and CDR2 from the germline V gene are MGHRA and YSYEKL. V was shortened by 1 base and J by 5 bases, with 11 bases between the two germline ends. The CDR3 contains 14 residues. The CDR3 DNA is TGCGCCAGCAGCCAAGGACAGTTTATAACTGAAGCTTTCTTT. Translating it yields CASSQGQFITEAFF.

V and J are TRBV5-5 and TRBJ2-7; 9 bases are shared with TRBD2. The germline gives CDR1 SGHKS, CDR2 YYEKEE (reference sequence). This CDR3 has 17 amino acids. V was clipped by 3 bases and J by 5 bases; unmatched bases: 15. DNA of the CDR3: TGTGCCAGCAGCTCTCTCGGAGGGGCGGCTAGCGGGAACGAGCAGTACTTC. Its protein product is CASSSLGGAASGNEQYF.

The chain combines TRBV6-1 with TRBJ2-1, with no clear D. V was shortened by 5 bases and J by 8 bases, with 10 bases between the two germline ends. CDR1 is MNHNS and CDR2 is SASEGT in the germline V gene. This CDR3 spans 12 amino acids. In DNA, the CDR3 is TGTGCCAGCAGTCCTTTAATGGATGAGCAGTTCTTC. Its translation is CASSPLMDEQFF.

The gene calls are TRBV6-6 and TRBJ2-5, with a possible D match to TRBD2 (6 bases). The CDR3 sequence is 14 residues long. V shed 7 bases and J shed 3 bases, with 15 bases lying between them. CDR1 is MNHNY and CDR2 is SVGAGI in the germline V gene (reference sequence). The CDR3 loop reads CASTIGTPEETQYF. In DNA form, the CDR3 reads TGTGCCAGCACCATCGGGACTCCCGAAGAGACCCAGTACTTC.

The chain links TRBV30 to TRBJ2-1; TRBD2 matches at 16 bases. Germline CDR1 reads GTSNPN; CDR2 reads SVGIG (reference sequence). J was trimmed by 10 bases and V by 2 bases; bases with no gene match: 2. The CDR3 has 14 amino acids. For the CDR3, the DNA is TGTGCCTGGAGTAGGGGACTAGCGGGAGGGGAGCAGTTCTTC. The encoded protein is CAWSRGLAGGEQFF.

The V and J genes are TRBV5-1 and TRBJ2-2, with TRBD1 matching over 8 bases. Germline loops: CDR1 SGHRS, CDR2 YFSETQ. The CDR3 length is 16 residues. V lost 1 base, J lost 5 bases, and 7 bases stayed unmatched. The CDR3 loop is CASSLQGAVRTGELFF. The DNA for the CDR3 is TGCGCCAGCAGCTTGCAGGGGGCAGTTAGGACCGGGGAGCTGTTTTTT.

V is TRBV6-6 and J is TRBJ2-7, with D unresolved. Germline values: CDR1 MNHNY, CDR2 SVGAGI (reference sequence). Trimming stripped 2 bases from V and 6 bases from J, with 11 bases between. This CDR3 contains 13 residues. The CDR3 spells CASSYTPKGEQYF. The CDR3 region has the DNA TGTGCCAGCAGTTACACGCCCAAGGGCGAGCAGTACTTC.

The CDR3 region is CASSFGGLHSNTGELFF. The CDR3 region has the DNA TGTGCCAGCAGTTTTGGGGGGCTACACTCGAACACCGGGGAGCTGTTTTTT. V gene TRBV28 combines with J gene TRBJ2-2; D is tentatively TRBD1 or TRBD2 (6 bases each). V dropped 3 bases and J dropped 0 bases, with 14 bases sitting between them. CDR3 size: 17 residues. Germline CDR1 MDHEN, CDR2 SYDVKM.

This clone was detected only once. The chain couples TRBV5-4 to TRBJ2-5, with TRBD1 identical over 8 bases. With V trimmed by 1 base and J by 1 base, 6 bases remained unmatched. CDR3 length equals 16 residues. From germline, CDR1 is SGHNT and CDR2 YYREEE (reference sequence). The CDR3 DNA reads TGTGCCAGCAGCTTGCCAACAGGGGGTGGCCAAGAGACCCAGTACTTC. It translates to CASSLPTGGGQETQYF.

The chain couples TRBV30 to TRBJ1-3; perhaps TRBD1 as D (5 bases). Germline CDR1 GTSNPN, CDR2 SVGIG (reference sequence). V was shortened by 5 bases and J by 0 bases, with 14 bases between the two germline ends. The CDR3 is 15 residues long. Here the CDR3 reads CAWGGDLSSGNTIYF. The CDR3 coding sequence is TGTGCCTGGGGGGGGGACTTAAGCTCTGGAAACACCATATATTTT.

The chain combines TRBV9 with TRBJ2-5; D gene ambiguous. The CDR3 runs to 13 residues. Germline V gene data show CDR1 as SGDLS and CDR2 as YYNGEE. V dropped 3 bases and J dropped 4 bases, with 10 bases sitting between them. CDR3 sequence (DNA): TGTGCCAGCAGCGCTCCTCCAGGAGAGACCCAGTACTTC. Translating it yields CASSAPPGETQYF.